This T cell receptor (beta chain) originates from a study of blood T cells in healthy people across ages. The V and J ends lost 2 bases and 1 base, in that order; junction bases with no gene match: 11. Germline V gene data show CDR1 as SGHTA and CDR2 as FQGNSA. This CDR3 region has 19 residues. With a J-beta primer mix and a sample-barcoded 5' primer, a second PCR ran about 6 to 11 cycles. All samples gave at least 2.5 million CDR3-containing paired-end reads. Via MiXCR, TCRdb re-called the 5' RACE reads, giving one row per CDR3 protein. This sample yields just over 800,000 distinct CDR3 sequences, of which 55% to 65% are seen a single time; 28% belongs to the top ten. In each sample, at least 6 million PBMCs were isolated. Details on this clonotype: Its antigen is as yet unknown.

Study-wide results and limits: Compared with aged donors, long-lived donors showed fewer expanded clones, suggesting selection.

The V call is TRBV7-2, the J call TRBJ2-5; 12 bases match TRBD2. The source material was blood. The source is a young man in good health. The CDR3 region has the DNA TGTGCCAGCAGCTTAAGGTCTACTAGCGGGGGGCGAGCCCAAGAGACCCAGTACTTC. The encoded protein is CASSLRSTSGGRAQETQYF.